The rows below give T cell receptor beta chains drawn from one sample of a study of T cell responses to AZD1222 COVID-19 vaccine. TCRdb's copy holds only in-frame clones and misses some; the assay was immunoSEQ multiplex PCR. The sample has approximately 46,000 clones, roughly 80% seen once. The sample consisted of peripheral blood, taken on day 0 of AZD1222 vaccination. These receptors were collected from an adult in good health. The CDR3 runs from the conserved cysteine through the conserved F or W. Fields, in order: CDR3 protein, CDR3 DNA, D gene, V gene, clone size, J gene. A D gene is named only where the DNA matches it firmly. Size is omitted from some rows. Given values are once, few, many or a class for expanded clones.

CASSGWDRGMGVRSPLHF	TGTGCCAGCAGCGGATGGGACAGGGGAATGGGAGTTAGGTCACCCCTCCACTTT	TRBD1	TRBV5-6	NA	TRBJ1-6
CASSSRVVNEQFF	TGTGCCAGCAGCAGTAGGGTGGTCAATGAGCAGTTCTTC	NA	TRBV7-2	once	TRBJ2-1
CASSPTSGARETQYF	TGTGCCAGCTCACCTACTAGCGGGGCCAGGGAGACCCAGTACTTC	TRBD2	TRBV18	few	TRBJ2-5
CASSPQPNTEAFF	TGTGCCAGCAGCCCCCAGCCCAACACTGAAGCTTTCTTT	NA	TRBV9	NA	TRBJ1-1
CASSFSRGSTDTQYF	TGTGCCAGCAGCTTCTCGCGGGGTAGCACAGATACGCAGTATTTT	NA	TRBV7-3	NA	TRBJ2-3
CASSTYRGLGQPQHF	TGTGCCAGCAGTACCTACAGGGGGCTAGGGCAGCCCCAGCATTTT	TRBD1	TRBV27	NA	TRBJ1-5
CARPMGQGVWAQYF	TGTGCCAGACCTATGGGACAGGGAGTTTGGGCCCAGTACTTC	TRBD1	TRBV27	NA	TRBJ2-5
CASRDTGPNTEAFF	TGTGCCAGCAGAGATACAGGACCGAACACTGAAGCTTTCTTT	NA	TRBV28	NA	TRBJ1-1
CASSIRSGGQPQHF	TGTGCCAGCAGCATCAGGTCCGGTGGTCAGCCCCAGCATTTT	NA	TRBV5-8	NA	TRBJ1-5
CASSAGTGGAYTEAFF	TGTGCCAGCAGCGCCGGGACAGGGGGCGCGTACACTGAAGCTTTCTTT	TRBD1	TRBV27	NA	TRBJ1-1
CASSISFGSPGETQYF	TGTGCCAGTAGTATTTCGTTCGGGAGCCCGGGGGAGACCCAGTACTTC	NA	TRBV19	NA	TRBJ2-5
CASSSGQGNQPQHF	TGTGCCAGCAGTTCCGGACAGGGCAATCAGCCCCAGCATTTT	TRBD1	TRBV28	NA	TRBJ1-5
CASSAGTSGGQETQYF	TGTGCCAGCAGCGCCGGGACTAGCGGGGGCCAAGAGACCCAGTACTTC	TRBD2	TRBV9	NA	TRBJ2-5
CASSLGASGAYNEQFF	TGTGCCAGCAGCTTAGGGGCTAGCGGGGCCTACAATGAGCAGTTCTTC	TRBD2	TRBV11-3	NA	TRBJ2-1
CASSYLYEQYF	TGTGCCAGCAGTTACCTCTACGAGCAGTACTTC	NA	TRBV6-5	NA	TRBJ2-7
CASSLDRDTEAFF	TGCGCCAGCAGCTTGGACAGGGACACTGAAGCTTTCTTT	NA	TRBV5-1	NA	TRBJ1-1
CASSGGTGLNEKLFF	TGTGCCAGCAGCGGAGGGACAGGCCTTAATGAAAAACTGTTTTTT	TRBD1	TRBV5-6	NA	TRBJ1-4
CASSLVGSIRNPNSEGYTF	TGTGCCAGCAGCTTAGTCGGGAGCATTAGAAACCCAAACAGTGAAGGCTACACCTTC	NA	TRBV7-2	NA	TRBJ1-2
CASSLSPIYGYTF	TGTGCCAGCAGTTTATCTCCCATCTATGGCTACACCTTC	NA	TRBV28	once	TRBJ1-2
CASRDSGGENTEAFF	TGTGCCAGCAGGGATTCGGGGGGGGAAAACACTGAAGCTTTCTTT	NA	TRBV28	NA	TRBJ1-1
CASSYDTGAQETQYF	TGTGCCAGCAGTTACGACACAGGGGCGCAAGAGACCCAGTACTTC	TRBD1	TRBV6-2/TRBV6-3	NA	TRBJ2-5
CASGLGLVQNTGELFF	TGTGCTAGTGGTTTGGGACTAGTTCAGAACACCGGGGAGCTGTTTTTT	NA	TRBV12-5	NA	TRBJ2-2
CASSLEDFHTEAFF	TGTGCCAGCAGCTTGGAGGACTTTCACACTGAAGCTTTCTTT	NA	TRBV5-5	NA	TRBJ1-1
CASTSIGSTDTQYF	TGCGCCAGCACCTCTATCGGGAGCACAGATACGCAGTATTTT	NA	TRBV5-1	NA	TRBJ2-3
CSVPGSSSNQPQHF	TGCAGCGTTCCTGGGAGCTCCTCCAATCAGCCCCAGCATTTT	NA	TRBV29-1	NA	TRBJ1-5
CATGWAFF	TGTGCCACCGGGTGGGCTTTCTTT	NA	TRBV19	NA	TRBJ1-1
CASSAWDREGSNQPQHF	TGTGCCAGCAGTGCCTGGGACAGGGAGGGGAGCAATCAGCCCCAGCATTTT	TRBD1	TRBV2	NA	TRBJ1-5
CASSTNYGYTF	TGTGCCAGCTCAACTAACTATGGCTACACCTTC	NA	TRBV18	NA	TRBJ1-2
CASSQAAQGSNQPQHF	TGCGCCAGCAGCCAAGCTGCCCAGGGGTCCAATCAGCCCCAGCATTTT	NA	TRBV4-1	NA	TRBJ1-5
CASSSGLVLSPLHF	TGTGCCAGCAGCTCGGGACTGGTACTGTCACCCCTCCACTTT	NA	TRBV5-4	NA	TRBJ1-6
CASSKGQGAPGELFF	TGTGCCAGTAGTAAGGGACAGGGGGCACCCGGGGAGCTGTTTTTT	TRBD1	TRBV19	NA	TRBJ2-2
CASSLNGQNSYEQYF	TGTGCCAGCAGTCTTAACGGACAAAACTCCTACGAGCAGTACTTC	NA	TRBV28	NA	TRBJ2-7
CASSPGRNNSPLHF	TGTGCCAGCAGCCCTGGCAGGAATAATTCACCCCTCCACTTT	NA	TRBV28	NA	TRBJ1-6
CASSLSAGIYSNQPQHF	TGTGCCAGCAGTTTAAGTGCAGGGATCTATAGCAATCAGCCCCAGCATTTT	NA	TRBV27	NA	TRBJ1-5
CASSLSGAEAFF	TGTGCCAGCAGTCTCAGCGGCGCTGAAGCTTTCTTT	NA	TRBV6-5	NA	TRBJ1-1
CASSMGRPNYGYTF	TGTGCCAGTAGTATGGGACGTCCGAACTATGGCTACACCTTC	NA	TRBV19	NA	TRBJ1-2
CASSYTGDQPQHF	TGTGCCAGCAGTTACACAGGGGATCAGCCCCAGCATTTT	TRBD1	TRBV6-6	NA	TRBJ1-5
CASSPTPNSNQPQHF	TGTGCCAGCTCACCAACACCCAATAGCAATCAGCCCCAGCATTTT	NA	TRBV18	once	TRBJ1-5
CASSFSVRGNSGGGYTF	TGTGCCAGCAGTTTTTCCGTACGGGGGAATTCAGGGGGCGGCTACACCTTC	TRBD1	TRBV27	once	TRBJ1-2
CASSLVSASGGYTGELFF	TGTGCCAGCAGCTTAGTTTCGGCTAGCGGGGGGTACACCGGGGAGCTGTTTTTT	TRBD2	TRBV11-2	NA	TRBJ2-2
CASSTNRGFGEKLFF	TGTGCCAGCAGTACCAACAGGGGGTTTGGGGAAAAACTGTTTTTT	TRBD1	TRBV28	NA	TRBJ1-4
CASSLSATGNEKLFF	TGTGCCAGCAGTTTGAGCGCGACTGGGAATGAAAAACTGTTTTTT	NA	TRBV28	NA	TRBJ1-4